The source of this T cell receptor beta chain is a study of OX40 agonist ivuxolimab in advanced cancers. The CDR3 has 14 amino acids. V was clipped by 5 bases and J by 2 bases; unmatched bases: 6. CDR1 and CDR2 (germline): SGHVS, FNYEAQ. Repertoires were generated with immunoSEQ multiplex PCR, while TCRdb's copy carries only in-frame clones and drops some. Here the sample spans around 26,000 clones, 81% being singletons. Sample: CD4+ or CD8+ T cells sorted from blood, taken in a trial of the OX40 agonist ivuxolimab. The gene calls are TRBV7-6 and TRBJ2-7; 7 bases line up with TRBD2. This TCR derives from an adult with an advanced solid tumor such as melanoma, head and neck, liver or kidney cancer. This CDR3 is CASSAVAGTYEQYF. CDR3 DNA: TGTGCCAGCAGCGCGGTAGCGGGTACCTACGAGCAGTACTTC.